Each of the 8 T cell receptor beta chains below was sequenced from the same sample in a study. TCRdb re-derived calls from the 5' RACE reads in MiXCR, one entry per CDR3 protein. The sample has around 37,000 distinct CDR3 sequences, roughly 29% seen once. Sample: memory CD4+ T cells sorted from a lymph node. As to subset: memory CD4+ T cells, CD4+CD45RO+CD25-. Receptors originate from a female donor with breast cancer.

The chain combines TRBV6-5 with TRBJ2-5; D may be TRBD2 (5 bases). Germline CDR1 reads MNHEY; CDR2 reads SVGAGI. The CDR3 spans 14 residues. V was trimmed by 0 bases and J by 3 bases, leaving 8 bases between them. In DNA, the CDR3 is TGTGCCAGCAGTTACTCGAGGCGGGAAGAGACCCAGTACTTC. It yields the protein CASSYSRREETQYF.

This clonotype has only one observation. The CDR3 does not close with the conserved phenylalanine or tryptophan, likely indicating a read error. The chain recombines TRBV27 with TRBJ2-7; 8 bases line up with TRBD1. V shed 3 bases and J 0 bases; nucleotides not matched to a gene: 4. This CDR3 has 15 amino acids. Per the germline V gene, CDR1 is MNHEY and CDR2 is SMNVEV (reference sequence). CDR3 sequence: CASSFWDRSSYEQYS. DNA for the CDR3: TGTGCCAGCAGTTTTTGGGACAGGAGCTCCTACGAGCAGTACTCC.

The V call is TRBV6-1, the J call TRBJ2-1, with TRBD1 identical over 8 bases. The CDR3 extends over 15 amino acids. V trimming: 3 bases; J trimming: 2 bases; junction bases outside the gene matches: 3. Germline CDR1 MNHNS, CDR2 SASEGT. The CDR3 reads CASSELTGAYNEQFF. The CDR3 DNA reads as TGTGCCAGCAGTGAGTTGACAGGGGCCTACAATGAGCAGTTCTTC.

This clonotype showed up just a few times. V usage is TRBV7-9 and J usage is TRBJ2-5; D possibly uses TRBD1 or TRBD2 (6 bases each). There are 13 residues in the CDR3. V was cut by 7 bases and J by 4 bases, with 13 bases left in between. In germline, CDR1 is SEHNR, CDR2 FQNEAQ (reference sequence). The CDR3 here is CASKRGGRETQYF. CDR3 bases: TGTGCCAGCAAGAGAGGGGGGCGAGAGACCCAGTACTTC.

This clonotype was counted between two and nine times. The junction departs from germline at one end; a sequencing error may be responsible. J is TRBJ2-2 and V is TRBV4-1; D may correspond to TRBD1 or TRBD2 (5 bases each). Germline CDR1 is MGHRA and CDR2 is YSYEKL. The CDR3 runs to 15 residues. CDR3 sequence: CASSQGGSTTGELSF. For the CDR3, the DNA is TGCGCCAGCAGCCAAGGGGGCTCGACCACCGGGGAGCTGTCTTTT.

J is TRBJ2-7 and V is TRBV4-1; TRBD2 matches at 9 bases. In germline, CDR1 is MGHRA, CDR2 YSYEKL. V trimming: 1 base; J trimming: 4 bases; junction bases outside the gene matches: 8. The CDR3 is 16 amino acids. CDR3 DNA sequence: TGCGCCAGCAGCCAAGGGGCGCTAGCGGGATTTTACGAGCAGTACTTC. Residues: CASSQGALAGFYEQYF.

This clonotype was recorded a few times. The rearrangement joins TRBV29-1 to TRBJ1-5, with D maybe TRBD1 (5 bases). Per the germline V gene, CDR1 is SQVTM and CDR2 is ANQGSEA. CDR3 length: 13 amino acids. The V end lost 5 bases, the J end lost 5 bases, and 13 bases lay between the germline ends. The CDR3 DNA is TGCAGCGTTCTGGGGGTTCCTGATCAGCCCCAGCATTTT. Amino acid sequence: CSVLGVPDQPQHF.

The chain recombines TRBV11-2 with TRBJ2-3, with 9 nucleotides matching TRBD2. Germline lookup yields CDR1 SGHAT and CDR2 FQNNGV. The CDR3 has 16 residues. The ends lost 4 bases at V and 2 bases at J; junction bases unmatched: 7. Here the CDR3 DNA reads TGTGCCAGCAGCTCGCCCCTAGCGGGGATCACAGATACGCAGTATTTT. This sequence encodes CASSSPLAGITDTQYF.